The rows below give T cell receptor beta chains drawn from one sample of a study of T cell repertoires in cytomegalovirus infection. TCRdb recomputed calls from the reads with MiXCR, one row per CDR3 protein. The sample shows about half a million distinct CDR3 sequences, roughly 43% of them seen only once. Their antigen targets remain unknown. The material was cultured PBMCs, obtained from culture after CMV antigen stimulation. All receptors derive from a human donor in good health (CMV status not recorded). Some clones in this sample may be carry-over from other donors' samples. The CDR3 runs from the conserved cysteine through the conserved F or W. The order of the fields is CDR3 DNA, CDR3 protein, D gene, clone size, J gene, V gene. D genes are given only for firm matches. Some rows have no size entry. The others give once, few or many, or a class for an expanded clone.

DNA: TGTGCCACCAGCCGCGGACTGCCTAGCACCTCGCAGCCCCAGCATTTT; CDR3: CATSRGLPSTSQPQHF; D: .; size: few; J: TRBJ1-5; V: TRBV15
DNA: TGTGCCAGCAGCCTGGAAAGGGACAGAGAAGATCAGCCCCAGCATTTT; CDR3: CASSLERDREDQPQHF; D: TRBD1; size: .; J: TRBJ1-5; V: TRBV14
DNA: TGTGCCAGCAGCCGCAATAGCAATCAGCCCCAGCATTTT; CDR3: CASSRNSNQPQHF; D: .; size: many; J: TRBJ1-5; V: TRBV7-9
DNA: TGTGCCAGCCTGGCGGCCTCTGGGGCCAACGTCCTGACTTTC; CDR3: CASLAASGANVLTF; D: .; size: few; J: TRBJ2-6; V: TRBV7-6
DNA: TGTGCCAGCAGTTTTGGAGACGGTAACACTGAAGCTTTCTTT; CDR3: CASSFGDGNTEAFF; D: .; size: .; J: TRBJ1-1; V: TRBV12-3/TRBV12-4
DNA: TGTGCCAGCAGTTTTTTAGGGAGGTGGCATGGCTACACCTTC; CDR3: CASSFLGRWHGYTF; D: .; size: .; J: TRBJ1-2; V: TRBV28
DNA: TGTGCCAGCAGCCTGGAGGGGACCTCCTACGAGCAGTACTTC; CDR3: CASSLEGTSYEQYF; D: .; size: few; J: TRBJ2-7; V: TRBV7-8
DNA: TGTGCCAGCAGCAGCCTTACCGGGATGAACACTGAAGCTTTCTTT; CDR3: CASSSLTGMNTEAFF; D: .; size: .; J: TRBJ1-1; V: TRBV7-8
DNA: TGTGCCAGCACCGACAGGGGGCTTGGAAACACCATATATTTT; CDR3: CASTDRGLGNTIYF; D: TRBD1; size: .; J: TRBJ1-3; V: TRBV12-3/TRBV12-4
DNA: TGTGCCAGCAGCTTTACCGGGTACACTGAAGCTTTCTTT; CDR3: CASSFTGYTEAFF; D: .; size: .; J: TRBJ1-1; V: TRBV7-2
DNA: TGTGCCAGCAGCCAAGCTGGCGCGAGCTCCTACAATGAGCAGTTCTTC; CDR3: CASSQAGASSYNEQFF; D: .; size: .; J: TRBJ2-1; V: TRBV3-1
DNA: TGTGCCAGCAGAACCAAAGCCCGGGGGCCCTACAATGAGCAGTTCTTC; CDR3: CASRTKARGPYNEQFF; D: .; size: few; J: TRBJ2-1; V: TRBV6-1
DNA: TGCGCCAGCAGTCTACACAGGGGTTTGGGCACAGATACGCAGTATTTT; CDR3: CASSLHRGLGTDTQYF; D: TRBD1; size: few; J: TRBJ2-3; V: TRBV4-1
DNA: TGTGCCAGCAGCTCAGCGGGGGGTACCTACAATGAGCAGTTCTTC; CDR3: CASSSAGGTYNEQFF; D: TRBD2; size: .; J: TRBJ2-1; V: TRBV11-2
DNA: TGTGCCAGCAGCCGTTTTCAGGTGGGCGGCCTATATAGCAATCAGCCCCAGCATTTT; CDR3: CASSRFQVGGLYSNQPQHF; D: .; size: .; J: TRBJ1-5; V: TRBV4-1
DNA: TGTGCCAGCAGTTTAGTCCCGATGGGGGACAGAATCACAGATACGCAGTATTTT; CDR3: CASSLVPMGDRITDTQYF; D: TRBD1; size: .; J: TRBJ2-3; V: TRBV12-3/TRBV12-4
DNA: TGTGCCAGCAGTTCCGCCAACACGGGTCAGCCCCAGCATTTT; CDR3: CASSSANTGQPQHF; D: .; size: .; J: TRBJ1-5; V: TRBV27
DNA: TGTGCCAGCAGCCTTACGTACAGGGCGGTCGGGAATCAGCCCCAGCATTTT; CDR3: CASSLTYRAVGNQPQHF; D: .; size: .; J: TRBJ1-5; V: TRBV6-2/TRBV6-3
DNA: TGTGCCAGCAGCCTCGACAGGGCGTCGCAGCCCCAGCATTTT; CDR3: CASSLDRASQPQHF; D: TRBD1; size: few; J: TRBJ1-5; V: TRBV7-2
DNA: TGTGCCAGCAGTCAGACTAGCGGGCTACTCTCCTACGAGCAGTACTTC; CDR3: CASSQTSGLLSYEQYF; D: TRBD2; size: .; J: TRBJ2-7; V: TRBV14
DNA: TGTGCCAGCACCCAGATACCCGGGGGCCCCCATGGCTACACCTTC; CDR3: CASTQIPGGPHGYTF; D: .; size: .; J: TRBJ1-2; V: TRBV12-3/TRBV12-4
DNA: TGTGCCAGCAGTCCCGGACAGGGAAACACTGAAGCTTTCTTT; CDR3: CASSPGQGNTEAFF; D: TRBD1; size: few; J: TRBJ1-1; V: TRBV12-3/TRBV12-4
DNA: TGTGCCAGCAGCCTCTACCCTCCTTCCTACAATGAGCAGTTCTTC; CDR3: CASSLYPPSYNEQFF; D: .; size: .; J: TRBJ2-1; V: TRBV3-1
DNA: TGCGCCAGCAGCCAAAGACTAGCGGACTACGAGCAGTACTTC; CDR3: CASSQRLADYEQYF; D: TRBD2; size: .; J: TRBJ2-7; V: TRBV4-3
DNA: TGTGCCAGAAGAGGGGGGGGCACTGAAGCTTTCTTT; CDR3: CARRGGGTEAFF; D: .; size: .; J: TRBJ1-1; V: TRBV28
DNA: TGTGCCAGCAGCCTGGACCGGCACCAAGAGACCCAGTACTTC; CDR3: CASSLDRHQETQYF; D: .; size: few; J: TRBJ2-5; V: TRBV6-1
DNA: TGTGCCAGCAACCCAAGGACTAGCGGGGGCACCGGGACAGATACGCAGTATTTT; CDR3: CASNPRTSGGTGTDTQYF; D: TRBD2; size: many; J: TRBJ2-3; V: TRBV7-2
DNA: TGCAGTGCTAGTGCGGGAAGGGTTAATGAAAAACTGTTTTTT; CDR3: CSASAGRVNEKLFF; D: .; size: .; J: TRBJ1-4; V: TRBV20-1
DNA: TGTGCCAGCAGCTTAAACCCCGTCAATAGCGGGACTGAAGAGACCCAGTACTTC; CDR3: CASSLNPVNSGTEETQYF; D: TRBD2; size: .; J: TRBJ2-5; V: TRBV7-9
DNA: TGTGCCAGCAGCTTCGGGACAGGGAGACTATCCGAGCAGTACTTC; CDR3: CASSFGTGRLSEQYF; D: TRBD1; size: few; J: TRBJ2-7; V: TRBV6-2/TRBV6-3
DNA: TGTGCCAGCAGTTACTGGGGGACAGTAGGCACGAACACTGAAGCTTTCTTT; CDR3: CASSYWGTVGTNTEAFF; D: TRBD1; size: few; J: TRBJ1-1; V: TRBV6-5
DNA: TGTGCCAGTAGATTGGCGAGCGGGAGGTCCAATGAGCAGTTCTTC; CDR3: CASRLASGRSNEQFF; D: TRBD2; size: few; J: TRBJ2-1; V: TRBV19
DNA: TGTGCCAGCAACACACGCGGGGGGCGGTGGAATGAGCAGTTCTTC; CDR3: CASNTRGGRWNEQFF; D: TRBD2; size: few; J: TRBJ2-1; V: TRBV7-2
DNA: TGCGCCAGCAGCCCACAAGGGGGGGATACGCAGTATTTT; CDR3: CASSPQGGDTQYF; D: .; size: .; J: TRBJ2-3; V: TRBV4-3
DNA: TGTGCCAGCAACAGGGAGGGGTCAGATCAGCCCCAGCATTTT; CDR3: CASNREGSDQPQHF; D: .; size: .; J: TRBJ1-5; V: TRBV2
DNA: TGTGCCAGCAGCTACTTCGGGACAGGCCCCTTTACCTATTCCTACAATGAGCAGTTCTTC; CDR3: CASSYFGTGPFTYSYNEQFF; D: TRBD1; size: .; J: TRBJ2-1; V: TRBV7-2
DNA: TGTGCCAGCAGCGTAGGTGGGAGGACCGGGGCCAACGTCCTGACTTTC; CDR3: CASSVGGRTGANVLTF; D: .; size: .; J: TRBJ2-6; V: TRBV9
DNA: TGTGCCAGCAGCTTGGGTGGTCAGGACACTCGGGAGACCCAGTACTTC; CDR3: CASSLGGQDTRETQYF; D: .; size: .; J: TRBJ2-5; V: TRBV5-4
DNA: TGCAGTGCTAGGTCCCCAGCGGGAGGAATCTACGAGCAGTACTTC; CDR3: CSARSPAGGIYEQYF; D: TRBD2; size: .; J: TRBJ2-7; V: TRBV20-1
DNA: TGTGCCAGCAGTTACGGGTGGAGCACTGAAGCTTTCTTT; CDR3: CASSYGWSTEAFF; D: .; size: few; J: TRBJ1-1; V: TRBV6-2/TRBV6-3
DNA: TGTGCCAGCACCATACACCCTGGGTCTGAGACCCAGTACTTC; CDR3: CASTIHPGSETQYF; D: .; size: .; J: TRBJ2-5; V: TRBV7-2
DNA: TGTGCCAGCAACAACAGGGGGCCTTCCACTAATGAAAAACTGTTTTTT; CDR3: CASNNRGPSTNEKLFF; D: TRBD1; size: few; J: TRBJ1-4; V: TRBV27
DNA: TGTGCCACCCGTGCTCCTGGACCAGGGACCCAGTACTTC; CDR3: CATRAPGPGTQYF; D: .; size: once; J: TRBJ2-5; V: TRBV24-1
DNA: TGTGCCAGCAGCACGACGGGACTAGCGGACTACAATGAGCAGTTCTTC; CDR3: CASSTTGLADYNEQFF; D: TRBD2; size: .; J: TRBJ2-1; V: TRBV7-9
DNA: TGTGCCAGCAGCTATGGGGCAGGGAGAGCTAACTATGGCTACACCTTC; CDR3: CASSYGAGRANYGYTF; D: .; size: .; J: TRBJ1-2; V: TRBV6-1
DNA: TGTGCCAGCAGCTCTCGGACTAGCGGGGACACAGATACGCAGTATTTT; CDR3: CASSSRTSGDTDTQYF; D: TRBD2; size: .; J: TRBJ2-3; V: TRBV5-4
DNA: TGTGCCAGTAGTATGGTCGCAGGGGGCTCCTATGGCTACACCTTC; CDR3: CASSMVAGGSYGYTF; D: TRBD1; size: .; J: TRBJ1-2; V: TRBV19
DNA: TGCGCCAGCAGCCAACCCCCGGGGATAGCGGGAGCCTACGAGCAGTACTTC; CDR3: CASSQPPGIAGAYEQYF; D: TRBD2; size: .; J: TRBJ2-7; V: TRBV4-3
DNA: TGTGCCAGTAGCCCTAGCGGGAGGCTAGATACGCAGTATTTT; CDR3: CASSPSGRLDTQYF; D: TRBD2; size: .; J: TRBJ2-3; V: TRBV19
DNA: TGTGCCAGCAGCTTAGGAGCACAAACCCAAGAGACCCAGTACTTC; CDR3: CASSLGAQTQETQYF; D: .; size: few; J: TRBJ2-5; V: TRBV7-6
DNA: TGCAGTGCTAGAGTCCCGTATAGCAATCAGCCCCAGCATTTT; CDR3: CSARVPYSNQPQHF; D: .; size: few; J: TRBJ1-5; V: TRBV20-1
DNA: TGTGCCAGTAGTCCCAGGACAGGATCCTTCGCCGAGCAGTACTTC; CDR3: CASSPRTGSFAEQYF; D: TRBD1; size: .; J: TRBJ2-7; V: TRBV19
DNA: TGCAGTGCCGGCGTCGGTCGTACTGGAGGCGAGCAGTTCTTC; CDR3: CSAGVGRTGGEQFF; D: .; size: .; J: TRBJ2-1; V: TRBV20-1
DNA: TGTGCCAGCAGTTACCCCCCGTACACTAGCACAGATACGCAGTATTTT; CDR3: CASSYPPYTSTDTQYF; D: .; size: .; J: TRBJ2-3; V: TRBV6-2/TRBV6-3
DNA: TGTGCCAGCAGCTTACACCCACAGGGGGCGCGGGAGGGCTACACCTTC; CDR3: CASSLHPQGAREGYTF; D: TRBD1; size: few; J: TRBJ1-2; V: TRBV7-2
DNA: TGTGCCAGCAGCAGAGGACAGGGTGGAAACACTGAAGCTTTCTTT; CDR3: CASSRGQGGNTEAFF; D: TRBD1; size: .; J: TRBJ1-1; V: TRBV7-9
DNA: TGCAGTGGTCGATTATTTGGGAATTCGGAAGCTTTCTTT; CDR3: CSGRLFGNSEAFF; D: .; size: few; J: TRBJ1-1; V: TRBV20-1
DNA: TGTGCCAGCAGTTCACGCTTGACTAGCGGGGGCCCCAAATACTACGAGCAGTATTTC; CDR3: CASSSRLTSGGPKYYEQYF; D: TRBD2; size: .; J: TRBJ2-7; V: TRBV27
DNA: TGCGCCAGCAGCCACCCCGTTGGCGGACGCTCCTACAATGAGCAGTTCTTC; CDR3: CASSHPVGGRSYNEQFF; D: .; size: .; J: TRBJ2-1; V: TRBV5-1
DNA: TGTGCCAGCAGTCGGAGCGGTCTCACAGATACGCAGTATTTT; CDR3: CASSRSGLTDTQYF; D: .; size: .; J: TRBJ2-3; V: TRBV7-9